This entry lists 18 T cell receptor beta chains sequenced from one sample in a study of cytomegalovirus exposure and HLA in healthy donors (dated by TCRdb to the late 2010s). Library creation used the immunoSEQ multiplex PCR assay. For the multiplex PCR, a mixture combining 60 forward primers for TCR Vbeta segments and 13 reverse primers for TCR Jbeta segments was used. TCRdb obtained this table from immuneACCESS and retained in-frame rearrangements with V and J assigned. These tables miss some clones; where compared with another copy, unresolved V genes account for less than half of the shortfall, and the remainder is unexplained. This sample lists roughly 200,000 clones; 81% were detected once. Around 3.7% of the sample is held by the ten biggest clonotypes. Input material: PBMCs. The receptor set was obtained from a man in his forties in good health and CMV-seropositive.

The CDR3 protein is CASSPGGRETQYF. The CDR3 DNA is TGTGCCAGCAGCCCAGGGGGCCGGGAGACCCAGTACTTC. V and J are TRBV7-6 and TRBJ2-5; 8 nucleotides line up with TRBD1. V was clipped by 5 bases and J by 5 bases; unmatched bases: 4. The CDR3 sequence is 13 residues long. Looked up from germline, CDR1 is SGHVS and CDR2 is FNYEAQ.

V usage is TRBV4-2 and J usage is TRBJ2-1, with D perhaps matching TRBD2 (6 bases). Germline CDR1 LGHNA, CDR2 YNFKEQ. V was shortened by 4 bases and J by 0 bases, with 22 bases between the two germline ends. The CDR3 is 19 amino acids. The CDR3 protein is CASSLPGTPLGSSYNEQFF. CDR3 DNA: TGTGCCAGCAGCCTCCCCGGGACTCCCCTTGGGTCCTCCTACAATGAGCAGTTCTTC.

The CDR3 region is CASSRGITGSGANVLTF. In DNA, the CDR3 is TGTGCCAGCAGCCGAGGAATAACAGGGTCTGGGGCCAACGTCCTGACTTTC. The rearrangement uses TRBV7-2 and TRBJ2-6, with D possibly matching TRBD1 (6 bases). From germline, CDR1 is SGHTA and CDR2 FQGNSA. CDR3 size: 17 residues. Trimming cost V 5 bases and J 1 base, with 15 bases left between them. The full variable domain, completed using reference TRBV7-2 and TRBJ2-6, is GAGVSQSPSNKVTEKGKDVELRCDPISGHTALYWYRQSLGQGLEFLIYFQGNSAPDKSGLPSDRFSAERTGGSVSTLTIQRTQQEDSAVYLCASSRGITGSGANVLTFGAGSRLTVL.

This chain uses TRBV19 with TRBJ1-1, with a possible D match to TRBD1 (5 bases). V lost 10 bases to trimming and J lost 11 bases, with 23 bases between them. There are 13 residues in the CDR3. Germline CDR1 LNHDA, CDR2 SQIVND (reference sequence). The CDR3 protein is CATEGGAAPGAFF. Written as DNA, the CDR3 is TGTGCCACAGAGGGAGGGGCGGCCCCTGGGGCTTTCTTT.

The chain couples TRBV7-8 to TRBJ1-6; 8 nucleotides line up with TRBD1. The CDR3 has 16 residues. CDR1 and CDR2 (germline): SGHVS, FQNEAQ. After removal of 1 base from V and 6 bases from J, the junction contained 5 bases not matched to a gene. Here the CDR3 reads CASSLDRRGRNSPLHF. In DNA, the CDR3 is TGTGCCAGCAGCTTAGATCGCAGGGGGCGTAATTCACCCCTCCACTTT.

The V and J genes are TRBV9 and TRBJ1-1; TRBD1 agrees at 8 bases. After removal of 0 bases from V and 5 bases from J, the junction contained 9 bases not matched to a gene. CDR3 size: 16 residues. Germline V gives CDR1 SGDLS, CDR2 YYNGEE. CDR3 residues: CASSVAPQGDGTEAFF. Here the CDR3 DNA reads TGTGCCAGCAGCGTAGCCCCACAGGGGGATGGGACTGAAGCTTTCTTT.

V gene TRBV6-1 combines with J gene TRBJ2-7, with 9 bases matching TRBD1. The junction had 8 bases not matched to a gene; V was cut back by 6 bases and J by 2 bases. This CDR3 region has 15 residues. Germline V gene lookup returns CDR1 MNHNS and CDR2 SASEGT. The CDR3 reads CASRGTGRTPYEQYF. In DNA, the CDR3 is TGTGCCAGCAGGGGGACAGGGAGAACTCCCTACGAGCAGTACTTC.

V is TRBV5-1 and J is TRBJ2-1; D remains unclear. The ends were cut back, 3 bases at V and 9 bases at J, with 16 bases in the middle. This CDR3 comprises 14 residues. CDR1 and CDR2 (germline): SGHRS, YFSETQ. The CDR3 DNA is TGCGCCAGCAGCTCCCCCAACTCCCTAAGTGAGCAGTTCTTC. Residues: CASSSPNSLSEQFF.

The V gene is TRBV7-7, the J gene TRBJ2-3; D is ambiguous. This CDR3 contains 13 residues. CDR1 is SSHAT, CDR2 FNYEAQ, per germline (reference sequence). Trimming pared 1 base from V and 2 bases from J, leaving 4 bases between. The CDR3 is CASSLGPTDTQYF. CDR3 in DNA: TGTGCCAGCAGCTTAGGGCCCACAGATACGCAGTATTTT.

The chain joins TRBV9 to TRBJ2-7; 11 bases line up with TRBD2. The CDR3 loop spans 16 amino acids. J lost 4 bases, V lost 0 bases, and 6 bases had no gene match. Germline CDR1 and CDR2: SGDLS and YYNGEE. The CDR3 here is CASSVGGSGGEYEQYF. In DNA, the CDR3 is TGTGCCAGCAGCGTAGGGGGTAGCGGGGGGGAATACGAGCAGTACTTC.

The rearrangement uses TRBV7-3 and TRBJ1-1, with 10 bases that match TRBD1. This CDR3 region has 14 residues. Germline V gene sequence: CDR1 SGHTA, CDR2 FQGTGA. Trimming removed 0 bases from V and 8 bases from J; junction bases left unmatched: 3. The CDR3 DNA is TGTGCCAGCAGCTTAACACAGGGACAGGGGGAAGCTTTCTTT. The encoded protein is CASSLTQGQGEAFF.

The sample holds a few counts of this clone. The rearrangement uses TRBV7-9 and TRBJ2-5; 9 bases fit TRBD1. V gave up 7 bases and J gave up 2 bases; unmatched junction bases: 8. Germline V gives CDR1 SEHNR, CDR2 FQNEAQ (reference sequence). There are 15 residues in the CDR3. Here the CDR3 reads CASNSGDREQETQYF. CDR3 in DNA: TGTGCCAGCAATTCCGGGGACAGGGAACAAGAGACCCAGTACTTC. The full variable domain, in which reference TRBV7-9 and TRBJ2-5 provide the parts outside the CDR3, is DTGVSQNPRHKITKRGQNVTFRCDPISEHNRLYWYRQTLGQGPEFLTYFQNEAQLEKSRLLSDRFSAERPKGSFSTLEIQRTEQGDSAMYLCASNSGDREQETQYFGPGTRLLVL.

This clone has just a few counts. The chain combines TRBV4-1 with TRBJ2-7, with 9 bases that match TRBD1. The CDR3 is made up of 15 amino acids. Germline trimming cut 4 bases from V and 3 bases from J; bases unmatched to any gene: 7. CDR1 and CDR2 (germline): MGHRA, YSYEKL. The chain's CDR3 is CASSPRGTGIYEQYF. CDR3 DNA sequence: TGCGCCAGCAGCCCCCGCGGGACAGGGATCTACGAGCAGTACTTC.

V and J are TRBV29-1 and TRBJ2-3; TRBD2 matches at 12 bases. There are 17 residues in the CDR3. With V trimmed by 4 bases and J by 4 bases, 12 bases remained unmatched. The germline gives CDR1 SQVTM, CDR2 ANQGSEA. CDR3 DNA: TGCAGCGTTGTGGGGGGTCTGACTAGCGGGGGTTCAGATACGCAGTATTTT. Encoded protein: CSVVGGLTSGGSDTQYF.

This clone was seen a handful of times. V and J are TRBV11-2 and TRBJ1-5, with TRBD1 matching over 7 bases. This CDR3 comprises 13 residues. Germline V gene sequence: CDR1 SGHAT, CDR2 FQNNGV. The V and J ends lost 5 bases and 6 bases, in that order; junction bases with no gene match: 4. The CDR3 loop reads CASSVHRGQPQHF. CDR3 nucleotides: TGTGCCAGCAGCGTCCACAGGGGTCAGCCCCAGCATTTT.

The chain links TRBV19 to TRBJ2-5; TRBD1 matches at 8 bases. The CDR3 runs to 16 residues. Per the germline V gene, CDR1 is LNHDA and CDR2 is SQIVND (reference sequence). J lost 7 bases, V lost 3 bases, and 13 bases had no gene match. Here the CDR3 DNA reads TGTGCCAGTAGTATCTACCCGGACAGGGATGAAGGGACCCAGTACTTC. Protein: CASSIYPDRDEGTQYF.

The rearrangement joins TRBV5-6 to TRBJ2-7; D uncertain. Trimming stripped 2 bases from V and 0 bases from J, with 6 bases between. The CDR3 totals 13 residues. Germline CDR1 and CDR2: SGHDT and YYEEEE. The CDR3 protein is CASSLAVSYEQYF. The DNA for the CDR3 is TGTGCCAGCAGCTTAGCCGTCTCCTACGAGCAGTACTTC.

This chain links TRBV5-1 with TRBJ1-1; possibly TRBD1 for D (6 bases). V lost 2 bases and J 1 base, leaving 12 bases between the germline ends. Per the germline V gene, CDR1 is SGHRS and CDR2 is YFSETQ. The CDR3 runs to 15 residues. This CDR3 is CASSFWGPTNTEAFF. The CDR3 DNA is TGCGCCAGCAGCTTCTGGGGGCCTACGAACACTGAAGCTTTCTTT. Based on the CDR3 plus reference TRBV5-1 and TRBJ1-1, the full variable domain is KAGVTQTPRYLIKTRGQQVTLSCSPISGHRSVSWYQQTPGQGLQFLFEYFSETQRNKGNFPGRFSGRQFSNSRSEMNVSTLELGDSALYLCASSFWGPTNTEAFFGQGTRLTVV.